The 14 T cell receptor beta chains listed next were all sequenced from one sample in a study of blood T cell repertoires in COVID-19. The assay was immunoSEQ multiplex PCR, and TCRdb's table has in-frame clones only and misses some. Of fewer than 350,000 clones in the sample, about 89% were seen once. Sequenced: peripheral blood. These receptors were collected from a man aged 40-49 years with active or convalescent COVID-19.

This clone was seen only a few times. V and J are TRBV3-1 (or the pseudogene TRBV3-2) and TRBJ2-5; 10 bases map to TRBD2. The CDR3 loop spans 17 amino acids. The germline CDR1 and CDR2 sequences are LGHDT and YNNKEL (reference sequence). Losses at the gene ends were 0 bases for V and 3 bases for J; bases not matched to a gene: 7. The CDR3 sequence is CASSQDRGLAGEETQYF. DNA of the CDR3: TGTGCCAGCAGCCAAGATCGCGGGCTAGCGGGAGAAGAGACCCAGTACTTC.

The chain joins TRBV25-1 to TRBJ1-4; D is unclear. The germline gives CDR1 MGHDK, CDR2 SYGVNS. The CDR3 contains 13 residues. Trimming stripped 5 bases from V and 10 bases from J, with 14 bases between. CDR3 residues: CASSTFGEGKLFF. CDR3 coding DNA: TGTGCCAGCAGTACCTTCGGAGAGGGAAAACTGTTTTTT.

This clone showed up just a few times. The rearrangement joins TRBV4-2 to TRBJ1-5, with 11 bases matching TRBD1. With 1 base clipped from V and 5 bases from J, the junction kept 4 bases outside the gene matches. This CDR3 region has 16 residues. Germline assignment: CDR1 LGHNA and CDR2 YNFKEQ. This CDR3 is CASSQGDRGEDQPQHF. The CDR3 DNA sequence: TGTGCCAGCAGCCAAGGGGACAGGGGGGAGGATCAGCCCCAGCATTTT.

In this sample, this clone turned up once. The rearrangement uses TRBV12-3 or TRBV12-4 and TRBJ1-3; a weak D match, TRBD1 (6 bases). This CDR3 has 12 residues. Trimming took 8 bases from V and 11 from J, leaving 16 bases between them. The CDR3 spells CASRAGAGAIYF. CDR3 nucleotides: TGTGCCAGCCGGGCAGGGGCTGGGGCCATATATTTT.

This clone was counted ten times or more. The chain combines TRBV3-1 (or the pseudogene TRBV3-2) with TRBJ1-1, with D hard to call. The ends were cut back, 0 bases at V and 6 bases at J, with 11 bases in the middle. The CDR3 has 14 residues. Germline lookup yields CDR1 LGHDT and CDR2 YNNKEL (reference sequence). CDR3 in amino acids: CASSQDSEYSEAFF. CDR3 sequence (DNA): TGTGCCAGCAGCCAAGATAGTGAGTACTCTGAAGCTTTCTTT.

DNA of the CDR3: TGTGCCAGCAGCATAGGGACAGGGGGAACTGAAGCTTTCTTT. Amino acid sequence: CASSIGTGGTEAFF. The J gene is TRBJ1-1, the V gene TRBV11-2; 11 nucleotides align to TRBD1. The germline V gene encodes CDR1 SGHAT and CDR2 FQNNGV. V lost 5 bases and J lost 5; bases outside the gene matches: 4. This CDR3 spans 14 amino acids.

This clone has a handful of counts. This same CDR3 is encoded by further DNA sequences in the sample. This rearrangement joins TRBV30 to TRBJ1-6, with a weak D call TRBD1 (5 bases). The germline V gene encodes CDR1 GTSNPN and CDR2 SVGIG (reference sequence). CDR3 length equals 14 residues. V was clipped by 0 bases and J by 8 bases, with 11 bases between them. DNA for the CDR3: TGTGCCTGGAGTGTAGCTGGGGCCGATTCACCCCTCCACTTT. Translation: CAWSVAGADSPLHF.

There are a few counts of this clone. The V gene is TRBV30, the J gene TRBJ1-3; TRBD1 matches at 12 bases. Germline assignment: CDR1 GTSNPN and CDR2 SVGIG (reference sequence). The length of the CDR3 is 15 residues. V shed 4 bases, J shed 4 bases, and the junction held 5 bases outside the gene matches. The CDR3 protein is CAWIGTGGTGNTIYF. CDR3 DNA sequence: TGTGCCTGGATCGGGACAGGGGGCACAGGAAACACCATATATTTT.

The chain combines TRBV24-1 with TRBJ2-1; 10 bases align to TRBD1. The CDR3 length is 17 residues. The V and J ends lost 7 bases and 7 bases, in that order; junction bases with no gene match: 15. The germline CDR1 and CDR2 sequences are KGHDR and SFDVKD. This chain's CDR3 is CATSTRYDRGRENEQFF. As DNA, the CDR3 is TGTGCCACCAGCACACGTTACGACAGGGGGCGTGAGAATGAGCAGTTCTTC.

This clone has a handful of counts. The gene calls are TRBV5-4 and TRBJ2-7, with D unresolved. V shed 0 bases and J shed 4 bases, with 11 bases lying between them. The CDR3 spans 14 residues. The germline V gene has CDR1 SGHNT and CDR2 YYREEE (reference sequence). The CDR3 is CASSLDAANYEQYF. The CDR3 nucleotides read TGTGCCAGCAGCTTGGACGCGGCCAATTACGAGCAGTACTTC.

The CDR3 is CASSLLQGAGEQYF. In nucleotides, the CDR3 is TGTGCCAGCAGTCTTCTACAGGGGGCGGGCGAGCAGTACTTC. The chain joins TRBV28 to TRBJ2-7, with TRBD1 matching 9 bases. CDR1 and CDR2 from the germline V gene are MDHEN and SYDVKM. This CDR3 is 14 amino acids long. Trimming at V came to 5 bases and at J to 6 bases, leaving 8 bases not matched to a gene. Based on the CDR3 plus reference TRBV28 and TRBJ2-7, the full variable domain is DVKVTQSSRYLVKRTGEKVFLECVQDMDHENMFWYRQDPGLGLRLIYFSYDVKMKEKGDIPEGYSVSREKKERFSLILESASTNQTSMYLCASSLLQGAGEQYFGPGTRLTVT.

The V gene is TRBV5-1, the J gene TRBJ2-1; 7 bases are shared with TRBD1. The V and J ends lost 0 bases and 4 bases, in that order; junction bases with no gene match: 7. Germline CDR1 reads SGHRS; CDR2 reads YFSETQ. The CDR3 extends over 16 amino acids. This CDR3 reads CASSLAVGRGYNEQFF. The CDR3 DNA sequence: TGCGCCAGCAGCTTGGCCGTGGGCAGGGGGTACAATGAGCAGTTCTTC. Looking up the rest from reference TRBV5-1 and TRBJ2-1 gives the full variable domain: KAGVTQTPRYLIKTRGQQVTLSCSPISGHRSVSWYQQTPGQGLQFLFEYFSETQRNKGNFPGRFSGRQFSNSRSEMNVSTLELGDSALYLCASSLAVGRGYNEQFFGPGTRLTVL.

The gene calls are TRBV19 and TRBJ2-7; the match to TRBD1 covers 10 bases. Germline CDR1 and CDR2: LNHDA and SQIVND (reference sequence). J was trimmed by 2 bases and V by 1 base; bases with no gene match: 2. This CDR3 has 15 residues. The CDR3 loop is CASSIAGTGAYEQYF. The CDR3 DNA reads TGTGCCAGTAGTATAGCTGGGACAGGGGCCTACGAGCAGTACTTC.

The J gene is TRBJ2-3, the V gene TRBV30; TRBD2 aligns across 9 bases. V shed 3 bases, J shed 4 bases, and the junction held 8 bases outside the gene matches. The CDR3 totals 15 residues. CDR1 GTSNPN and CDR2 SVGIG come from the germline V gene (reference sequence). The CDR3 nucleotides are TGTGCCTGGAGGCGGCGGGGGGGCCTTTCAGATACGCAGTATTTT. Protein product: CAWRRRGGLSDTQYF.